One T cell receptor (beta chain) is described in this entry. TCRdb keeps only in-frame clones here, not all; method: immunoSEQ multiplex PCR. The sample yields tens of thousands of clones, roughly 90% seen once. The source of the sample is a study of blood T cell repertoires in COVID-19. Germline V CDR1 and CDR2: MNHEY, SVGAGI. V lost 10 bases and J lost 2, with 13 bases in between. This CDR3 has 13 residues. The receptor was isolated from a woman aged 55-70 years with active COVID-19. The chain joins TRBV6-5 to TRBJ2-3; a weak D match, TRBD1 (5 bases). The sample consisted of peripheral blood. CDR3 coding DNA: TGTGCCACAGGGAAGAGGACCACAGATACGCAGTATTTT. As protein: CATGKRTTDTQYF.